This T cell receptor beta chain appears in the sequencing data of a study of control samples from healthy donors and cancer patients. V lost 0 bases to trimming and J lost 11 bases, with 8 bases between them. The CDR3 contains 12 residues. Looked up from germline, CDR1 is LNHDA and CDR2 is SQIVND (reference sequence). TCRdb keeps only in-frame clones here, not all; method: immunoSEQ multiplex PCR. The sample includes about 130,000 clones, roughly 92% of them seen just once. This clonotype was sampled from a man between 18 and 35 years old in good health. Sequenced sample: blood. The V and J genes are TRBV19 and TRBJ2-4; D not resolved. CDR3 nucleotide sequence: TGTGCCAGTAGTATAGATGAGGCCGTTCAGTACTTC. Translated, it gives CASSIDEAVQYF.